The 3 T cell receptor beta chains reported below all come from one sample, sequenced in a study of beta chain features in type 1 diabetes (dated by TCRdb to 2016 to 2019). On the study overall, not on this receptor specifically: Type 1 diabetes patients showed a moderate but significant shortening of TCRB CDR3 length in all four CD4+ subsets.

No antigen has been identified for these receptors. The library was prepared using the immunoSEQ multiplex PCR assay. The entire amount of isolated RNA was reverse transcribed using the High Capacity cDNA Reverse Transcription Kit, so the sequenced TCRB transcripts were expressed ones. TCRdb re-hosts the immuneACCESS table, in-frame sequences only. Its copies lack some clones; in the studies checked, an unresolved V gene accounts for under half of them, and the cause for the rest is not known. This sample has hundreds of thousands of clones in its table, and roughly 13% of those were observed once. 0.04% of the sample is held by the ten biggest clonotypes. Input material: naive CD4+ T cells from blood. The cell subset or site label here, explained by the study, means: true naive CD4+ T cells. The receptors shown here come from a man younger than 30 with type 1 diabetes.

The chain couples TRBV9 to TRBJ1-2, with 7 positions matching TRBD1. This CDR3 is built from 13 residues. With 4 bases clipped from V and 4 bases from J, the junction kept 4 bases outside the gene matches. Germline V CDR1 and CDR2: SGDLS, YYNGEE. The CDR3 sequence is CASSPGTAYGYTF. In DNA form, the CDR3 reads TGTGCCAGCAGCCCCGGGACAGCCTATGGCTACACCTTC.

The sample holds a few counts of this clone. V usage is TRBV18 and J usage is TRBJ2-7, with D possibly being TRBD1 or TRBD2 (5 bases each). The germline V gene encodes CDR1 KGHSH and CDR2 LQKENI. The CDR3 runs to 14 residues. Trimming cost V 6 bases and J 4 bases, with 16 bases left between them. The CDR3 nucleotides are TGTGCCAGCTCTCCGTGGGACGGAGCATACGAGCAGTACTTC. Its translation is CASSPWDGAYEQYF. The full variable domain, in which reference TRBV18 and TRBJ2-7 provide the parts outside the CDR3, is NAGVMQNPRHLVRRRGQEARLRCSPMKGHSHVYWYRQLPEEGLKFMVYLQKENIIDESGMPKERFSAEFPKEGPSILRIQQVVRGDSAAYFCASSPWDGAYEQYFGPGTRLTVT.

This rearrangement joins TRBV30 to TRBJ2-7, with D perhaps matching TRBD1 or TRBD2 (6 bases each). CDR1 is GTSNPN, CDR2 SVGIG, per germline (reference sequence). The length of the CDR3 is 14 residues. Trimming removed 4 bases from V and 3 bases from J, with 16 bases in between. The CDR3 coding sequence is TGTGCCTGGACAGAGGGGGGAGCATACTACGAGCAGTACTTC. Translated: CAWTEGGAYYEQYF.